A single sample is the source of the 30 T cell receptor beta chains below, sequenced in a study of T cell clones after liver transplantation. The assay was immunoSEQ multiplex PCR, and TCRdb's table has in-frame clones only and misses some. The profile shows 75,000 to 95,000 clones, 70% to 90% of them singletons. The specimen comprised CD4+ T cells from blood, sampled at the 22-month timepoint. Receptors originate from a human patient who received a liver transplant. T cells may partly derive from the graft donor.

This clone was observed once. V usage is TRBV11-3 and J usage is TRBJ2-5; a possible D gene is TRBD2 (6 bases). V was clipped by 1 base and J by 5 bases, with 11 bases between them. This CDR3 is built from 14 residues. The germline V gene has CDR1 SGHNT and CDR2 YENEEA. The CDR3 nucleotides read TGTGCCAGCAGCTTAGGCGGGGCGGCGGAGACCCAGTACTTC. This codes for CASSLGGAAETQYF.

This clone was seen once. CDR3 sequence reads: CASSIIQGAGYGYTF. The CDR3 DNA sequence: TGTGCCAGCAGCATCATCCAGGGGGCAGGGTATGGCTACACCTTC. The V call is TRBV28, the J call TRBJ1-2; 8 nucleotides agree with TRBD1. V lost 6 bases, J lost 5 bases, and 11 bases stayed unmatched. Germline V gene data show CDR1 as MDHEN and CDR2 as SYDVKM. The CDR3 has 15 amino acids.

Only one count was recorded for this clone. The rearrangement uses TRBV5-4 and TRBJ2-1; 9 positions match TRBD2. V lost 0 bases to trimming and J lost 5 bases; unmatched junction nucleotides: 9. This CDR3 comprises 17 residues. Germline loops: CDR1 SGHNT, CDR2 YYREEE (reference sequence). This CDR3 is CASSLGGRVQTNNEQFF. Written as DNA, the CDR3 is TGTGCCAGCAGCTTGGGCGGGAGGGTTCAAACGAACAATGAGCAGTTCTTC.

The rearrangement links TRBV7-2 to TRBJ2-5, with D uncertain. The V end lost 5 bases, the J end lost 2 bases, and 15 bases lay between the germline ends. Germline loops: CDR1 SGHTA, CDR2 FQGNSA. CDR3 length: 15 residues. The CDR3 DNA sequence: TGTGCCAGCAGCCCCCCCCGAAGGGTTCAAGAGACCCAGTACTTC. It codes for CASSPPRRVQETQYF.

CDR3 loop: CASSLEGRVDEKLFF. The CDR3 coding sequence is TGCGCCAGCAGCTTAGAGGGGAGGGTCGACGAAAAACTGTTTTTT. V gene TRBV5-1 combines with J gene TRBJ1-4, with a possible D match to TRBD1 (5 bases). Trimming cost V 2 bases and J 8 bases, with 16 bases left between them. The germline CDR1 and CDR2 sequences are SGHRS and YFSETQ. The CDR3 has 15 residues.

V usage is TRBV7-2 and J usage is TRBJ2-2, with D unclear. Germline V gene sequence: CDR1 SGHTA, CDR2 FQGNSA. The germline V and J ends were trimmed by 1 base and 3 bases, with 9 bases remaining between them. The CDR3 runs 15 residues. CDR3 residues: CASSLGGTYTGELFF. DNA for the CDR3: TGTGCCAGCAGCTTAGGGGGTACCTACACCGGGGAGCTGTTTTTT.

The chain uses TRBV9 and TRBJ2-3, with 9 positions matching TRBD2. Germline-derived CDR1 and CDR2 are SGDLS and YYNGEE. J was trimmed by 4 bases and V by 4 bases; bases with no gene match: 13. CDR3 length equals 17 residues. The CDR3: CASSPRGSSGVSDTQYF. In DNA form, the CDR3 reads TGTGCCAGCAGCCCCCGGGGGTCTAGCGGGGTCTCAGATACGCAGTATTTT.

The V call is TRBV7-2, the J call TRBJ2-5; D might be TRBD2 (6 bases). V was trimmed by 5 bases and J by 1 base, leaving 20 bases between them. This CDR3 spans 17 amino acids. CDR1 SGHTA and CDR2 FQGNSA come from the germline V gene. The CDR3 coding sequence is TGTGCCAGCAGCCGAGCATCACTAGGGACTGCCCAAGAGACCCAGTACTTC. Translating it yields CASSRASLGTAQETQYF.

Regarding this clone: Other DNA sequences within the sample encode an identical CDR3. The J gene is TRBJ2-7, the V gene TRBV7-2, with TRBD2 identical over 10 bases. This CDR3 has 15 amino acids. With 5 bases clipped from V and 2 bases from J, the junction kept 6 bases outside the gene matches. Germline assignment: CDR1 SGHTA and CDR2 FQGNSA. CDR3 region: CASSLLAGATYEQYF. In nucleotides, the CDR3 is TGTGCCAGCAGCCTCCTAGCGGGAGCAACCTACGAGCAGTACTTC.

The rearrangement uses TRBV4-2 and TRBJ1-3; TRBD1 aligns across 7 bases. The V and J ends lost 2 bases and 2 bases, in that order; junction bases with no gene match: 6. The germline CDR1 and CDR2 sequences are LGHNA and YNFKEQ. The CDR3 is 16 amino acids. The CDR3 DNA sequence: TGTGCCAGCAGCCAATCCTTGACAGGGACTGGAAACACCATATATTTT. As protein: CASSQSLTGTGNTIYF.

The V and J genes are TRBV18 and TRBJ2-5; the D is unclear. V gave up 1 base and J gave up 3 bases, with 15 bases separating them. Germline-derived CDR1 and CDR2 are KGHSH and LQKENI. This CDR3 has 16 amino acids. CDR3 coding DNA: TGTGCCAGCTCACCACGCCCAACCGCGTCCGAAGAGACCCAGTACTTC. As protein: CASSPRPTASEETQYF.

The gene calls are TRBV6-5 and TRBJ2-3; D is possibly TRBD2 (5 bases). CDR1 and CDR2 from the germline V gene are MNHEY and SVGAGI. V lost 2 bases to trimming and J lost 2 bases, with 8 bases between them. The CDR3 covers 14 residues. DNA of the CDR3: TGTGCCAGCAGTTACCTCGACTACACAGATACGCAGTATTTT. Amino acid sequence: CASSYLDYTDTQYF.

This clone was seen more than once but under ten times. The chain carries TRBV18 and TRBJ1-1; no clear D. Germline V gene lookup returns CDR1 KGHSH and CDR2 LQKENI. The CDR3 sequence is 13 residues long. The V end was cut by 6 bases, the J end by 0 bases, with 8 bases between. In DNA form, the CDR3 reads TGTGCCAGCTCGTCTGGATTGAACACTGAAGCTTTCTTT. Translating gives CASSSGLNTEAFF.

The rearrangement joins TRBV6-1 to TRBJ1-2, with D possibly TRBD1 on 5 matching bases. Germline V gene data show CDR1 as MNHNS and CDR2 as SASEGT. The CDR3 has 14 residues. Trimming took 7 bases from V and 2 from J, leaving 14 bases between them. The CDR3 sequence: CASIAGGVNYGYTF. CDR3 sequence (DNA): TGTGCCAGCATCGCGGGGGGGGTGAACTATGGCTACACCTTC.

This chain links TRBV19 with TRBJ1-5; no clear D gene. Trimming shortened V by 1 base and J by 7 bases, and 5 bases separated the two germline ends. This CDR3 comprises 12 residues. From germline, CDR1 is LNHDA and CDR2 SQIVND (reference sequence). CDR3 sequence reads: CASSIGGQPQHF. The CDR3 DNA follows: TGTGCCAGTAGTATAGGGGGACAGCCCCAGCATTTT. The full variable domain, in which reference TRBV19 and TRBJ1-5 provide the parts outside the CDR3, is DGGITQSPKYLFRKEGQNVTLSCEQNLNHDAMYWYRQDPGQGLRLIYYSQIVNDFQKGDIAEGYSVSREKKESFPLTVTSAQKNPTAFYLCASSIGGQPQHFGDGTRLSIL.

V is TRBV18 and J is TRBJ2-7; 7 bases match TRBD1. V lost 0 bases and J lost 1; bases outside the gene matches: 3. Per the germline V gene, CDR1 is KGHSH and CDR2 is LQKENI. The CDR3 loop spans 15 amino acids. The DNA of the CDR3 is TGTGCCAGCTCACCACCGACAGGGCGATCCTACGAGCAGTACTTC. It is translated as CASSPPTGRSYEQYF.

The chain employs TRBV14 and TRBJ2-7, with a weak D call TRBD1 (5 bases). From germline, CDR1 is SGHDN and CDR2 FVKESK. Trimming left V 1 base short and J 6 bases short, with 13 bases between. The CDR3 consists of 14 residues. The CDR3 DNA reads TGTGCCAGCAGCCAAGGAATGGGGCAGGTCGAGCAGTACTTC. It yields the protein CASSQGMGQVEQYF. Looking up the rest from reference TRBV14 and TRBJ2-7 gives the full variable domain: EAGVTQFPSHSVIEKGQTVTLRCDPISGHDNLYWYRRVMGKEIKFLLHFVKESKQDESGMPNNRFLAERTGGTYSTLKVQPAELEDSGVYFCASSQGMGQVEQYFGPGTRLTVT.

This clone was recorded only once. The rearrangement joins TRBV19 to TRBJ1-1, with TRBD1 as a possible D gene (6 bases). In germline, CDR1 is LNHDA, CDR2 SQIVND (reference sequence). CDR3 size: 14 residues. Trimming took off 3 bases at V and 3 bases at J, with 11 bases between the two ends. The CDR3 sequence is CASSIQGWDTEAFF. CDR3 DNA sequence: TGTGCCAGTAGTATTCAGGGGTGGGACACTGAAGCTTTCTTT.

The CDR3 DNA reads TGTGCCAGTAGTATAAAGGGCAGGGGGGCTAATCAGCCCCAGCATTTT. It specifies CASSIKGRGANQPQHF. The chain is built from TRBV19 and TRBJ1-5; 7 bases agree with TRBD1. This CDR3 spans 16 amino acids. Unmatched junction bases numbered 8, after V lost 2 bases and J lost 4 bases. CDR1 LNHDA and CDR2 SQIVND come from the germline V gene (reference sequence).

This clone came up once. The chain links TRBV29-1 to TRBJ2-4; D gene ambiguous. Trimming stripped 3 bases from V and 3 bases from J, with 3 bases between. Germline V gives CDR1 SQVTM, CDR2 ANQGSEA. The CDR3 is 11 amino acids. The CDR3 loop is CSVENKNIQYF. Written as DNA, the CDR3 is TGCAGCGTTGAGAACAAAAACATTCAGTACTTC.

The chain has TRBV30 and TRBJ1-1; the D is unclear. Germline V gene data show CDR1 as GTSNPN and CDR2 as SVGIG (reference sequence). This CDR3 is built from 13 residues. The V end was cut by 4 bases, the J end by 1 base, with 10 bases between. DNA of the CDR3: TGTGCCTGGATAATTATTGGGAACACTGAAGCTTTCTTT. It is translated as CAWIIIGNTEAFF.

The J gene is TRBJ2-5, the V gene TRBV20-1, with D unclear. V lost 5 bases to trimming and J lost 2 bases, with 6 bases between them. Per the germline V gene, CDR1 is DFQATT and CDR2 is SNEGSKA (reference sequence). CDR3 length: 11 amino acids. DNA of the CDR3: TGCAGTGCTCCGAAGCAAGAGACCCAGTACTTC. Translating gives CSAPKQETQYF.

The chain is built from TRBV7-2 and TRBJ2-5; weak D call: TRBD1 (6 bases). Germline loops: CDR1 SGHTA, CDR2 FQGNSA. Trimming shortened V by 1 base and J by 5 bases, and 17 bases separated the two germline ends. The length of the CDR3 is 16 residues. CDR3 sequence reads: CASSLVGAGESETQYF. The CDR3 coding sequence is TGTGCCAGCAGCTTAGTAGGGGCAGGGGAGTCGGAGACCCAGTACTTC.

The chain couples TRBV27 to TRBJ1-5; a possible D gene is TRBD1 (6 bases). V was trimmed by 1 base and J by 1 base, leaving 14 bases between them. The CDR3 spans 17 residues. From germline, CDR1 is MNHEY and CDR2 SMNVEV (reference sequence). The DNA for the CDR3 is TGTGCCAGCAGTTTATTAGGGGGGCGAGTGAGCAATCAGCCCCAGCATTTT. It specifies CASSLLGGRVSNQPQHF.

The chain employs TRBV11-2 and TRBJ2-7, with D perhaps TRBD2 (5 bases). Trimming took off 0 bases at V and 7 bases at J, with 13 bases between the two ends. The V gene's germline CDR1 is SGHAT and CDR2 FQNNGV. The CDR3 covers 14 residues. CDR3 sequence: CASSLEAGVGEQYF. The CDR3 region has the DNA TGTGCCAGCAGCTTAGAAGCCGGGGTCGGGGAGCAGTACTTC.

This clone was observed a few times. The DNA of the CDR3 is TGTGCCAGCAGCTTCTTGGGGGCGTTAATTACAGATACGCAGTATTTT. Amino acids: CASSFLGALITDTQYF. This chain connects TRBV7-2 to TRBJ2-3; weak D call: TRBD1 (6 bases). The germline gives CDR1 SGHTA, CDR2 FQGNSA. V was pared by 3 bases and J by 3 bases, with 16 bases between. This CDR3 has 16 amino acids.

The rearrangement uses TRBV7-9 and TRBJ1-1, with D uncertain. Between the trimmed V and J ends, which lost 0 bases and 5 bases, there was a span of 13 bases. The CDR3 covers 15 residues. Per germline, CDR1 SEHNR and CDR2 FQNEAQ (reference sequence). CDR3 protein: CASSLAEGVGTEAFF. The CDR3 region has the DNA TGTGCCAGCAGCTTAGCCGAGGGAGTGGGGACTGAAGCTTTCTTT.

Comments on this clone: The sample holds other DNA sequences that translate to the same CDR3. The V gene is TRBV7-3, the J gene TRBJ2-6; 7 nucleotides line up with TRBD2. The CDR3 has 16 amino acids. After removal of 2 bases from V and 2 bases from J, the junction contained 3 bases not matched to a gene. Germline CDR1 is SGHTA and CDR2 is FQGTGA. This chain's CDR3 is CASSLSGGAGANVLTF. In nucleotides, the CDR3 is TGTGCCAGCAGCTTATCGGGGGGAGCTGGGGCCAACGTCCTGACTTTC.

CDR3: CASSPVGDTQYF. CDR3 bases: TGTGCCAGCTCGCCTGTGGGGGATACGCAGTATTTT. J is TRBJ2-3 and V is TRBV18; D call uncertain. The CDR3 covers 12 residues. Trimming left V 6 bases short and J 6 bases short, with 10 bases between. Germline V gives CDR1 KGHSH, CDR2 LQKENI.

This clone showed up just a few times. The chain carries TRBV7-9 and TRBJ1-4, with D perhaps TRBD1 (5 bases). The CDR3 contains 15 residues. Between the trimmed V and J ends, which lost 1 base and 7 bases, there was a span of 13 bases. Germline loops: CDR1 SEHNR, CDR2 FQNEAQ (reference sequence). The CDR3 DNA is TGTGCCAGCAGCTTAGAGGGGTTTCTAGGTGAAAAACTGTTTTTT. This codes for CASSLEGFLGEKLFF.